The clone carrying this T cell receptor (beta chain) has only one observation. Its antigen remains unidentified. Germline lookup yields CDR1 MGHRA and CDR2 YSYEKL. V shed 1 base and J shed 7 bases, with 14 bases lying between them. This CDR3 has 15 amino acids. The sample comes from a study of cytomegalovirus exposure and HLA in healthy donors. Looking at the study overall: HLA-typed donors contributed 80 million or so unique TCRs, which were held in an early data release.

Regarding the study as a whole: Common viral pathogens were later found to be apparently linked to several of the most significant clusters.

PCR employed 60 Vbeta and 13 Jbeta primers. Method: immunoSEQ multiplex PCR; TCRdb's copy keeps in-frame clones and lacks some. In the table there are more than 150,000 clones, around 76% of which are singletons. This TCR came from a woman aged 25 to 45 in good health and CMV-seropositive. Sequenced input: PBMCs. V and J are TRBV4-1 and TRBJ2-1; D not resolved. The CDR3, as DNA: TGCGCCAGCAGCCAAGGAACGGGTTCCACTAATGAGCAGTTCTTC. Protein sequence: CASSQGTGSTNEQFF.